These 5 T cell receptor beta chains came from one sample sequenced in a study of blood T cell repertoires in COVID-19. Here immunoSEQ multiplex PCR was the method, and the copy in TCRdb shows in-frame clones only, minus some. The sample has some 100,000 clones, 65% to 90% seen once. Sample: peripheral blood. Receptor source: a woman aged 80 or over with active or convalescent COVID-19.

J is TRBJ2-4 and V is TRBV7-2; D remains ambiguous. The CDR3 runs 17 residues. CDR1 is SGHTA, CDR2 FQGNSA, per germline. V lost 6 bases and J 0 bases, leaving 18 bases between the germline ends. The CDR3 DNA follows: TGTGCCAGCAGTCTGGAGTCGATGTCTGTAGCCAAAAACATTCAGTACTTC. It yields the protein CASSLESMSVAKNIQYF.

The rearrangement uses TRBV10-3 and TRBJ2-3, with a possible D match to TRBD2 (6 bases). V lost 0 bases and J lost 4, with 8 bases in between. The CDR3 is made up of 14 amino acids. Germline assignment: CDR1 ENHRY and CDR2 SYGVKD. In nucleotides, the CDR3 is TGTGCCATCAGTGAGTCGCGGGACGCAGATACGCAGTATTTT. Its protein is CAISESRDADTQYF.

V gene TRBV6-5 combines with J gene TRBJ1-4; no firm D call. V was pared by 0 bases and J by 4 bases, with 12 bases between. Germline CDR1 reads MNHEY; CDR2 reads SVGAGI. The CDR3 length is 16 residues. CDR3 region: CASSYSRFQSNEKLFF. In DNA, the CDR3 is TGTGCCAGCAGTTACTCGAGGTTCCAGAGTAATGAAAAACTGTTTTTT.

This clone was picked up a small number of times. The genes are TRBV2 and TRBJ2-3, with D perhaps TRBD2 (6 bases). The V end lost 4 bases, the J end lost 1 base, and 12 bases lay between the germline ends. Germline-derived CDR1 and CDR2 are SNHLY and FYNNEI. This CDR3 comprises 15 residues. CDR3 sequence (DNA): TGTGCCAGCAGTGTAGGGACTTTCCGCACAGATACGCAGTATTTT. Amino acid sequence: CASSVGTFRTDTQYF.

In DNA, the CDR3 is TGTGCCAGCACAACTAGCGGGAGGGTCGGTTACGAGCAGTACTTC. Protein: CASTTSGRVGYEQYF. J is TRBJ2-7 and V is TRBV5-4; 13 bases align to TRBD2. The V gene's germline CDR1 is SGHNT and CDR2 YYREEE (reference sequence). The CDR3 length is 15 residues. V trimming: 6 bases; J trimming: 4 bases; junction bases outside the gene matches: 7.